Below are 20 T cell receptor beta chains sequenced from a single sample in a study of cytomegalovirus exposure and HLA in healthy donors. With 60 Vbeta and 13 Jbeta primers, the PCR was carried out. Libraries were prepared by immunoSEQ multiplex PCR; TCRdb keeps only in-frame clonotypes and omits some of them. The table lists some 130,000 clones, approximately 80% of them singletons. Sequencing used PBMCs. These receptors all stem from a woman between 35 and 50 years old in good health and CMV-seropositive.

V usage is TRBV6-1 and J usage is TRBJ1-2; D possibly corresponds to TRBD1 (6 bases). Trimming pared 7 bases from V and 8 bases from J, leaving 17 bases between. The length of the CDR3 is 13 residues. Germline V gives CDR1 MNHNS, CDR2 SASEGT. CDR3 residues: CASTPKQGGGYTF. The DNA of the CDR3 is TGTGCCAGCACCCCGAAACAGGGCGGGGGCTACACCTTC.

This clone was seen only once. The CDR3 DNA reads as TGTGCCGCGGGTGGAAACACCATATATTTT. Residues: CAAGGNTIYF. The chain recombines TRBV30 with TRBJ1-3; no firm D call. There are 10 residues in the CDR3. V dropped 8 bases and J dropped 3 bases, with 5 bases sitting between them. In germline, CDR1 is GTSNPN, CDR2 SVGIG (reference sequence).

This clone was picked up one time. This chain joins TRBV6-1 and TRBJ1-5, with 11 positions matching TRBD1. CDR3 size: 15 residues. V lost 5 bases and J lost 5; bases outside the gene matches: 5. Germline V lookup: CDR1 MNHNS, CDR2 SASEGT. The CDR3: CASSHRTGGDQPQHF. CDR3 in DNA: TGTGCCAGCAGTCACCGGACAGGGGGCGATCAGCCCCAGCATTTT.

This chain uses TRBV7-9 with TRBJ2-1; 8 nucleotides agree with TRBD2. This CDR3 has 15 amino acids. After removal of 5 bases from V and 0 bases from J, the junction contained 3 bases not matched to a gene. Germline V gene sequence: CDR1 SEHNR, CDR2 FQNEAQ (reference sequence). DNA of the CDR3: TGTGCCAGCAGCCGCGGGGGGAGCTCCTACAATGAGCAGTTCTTC. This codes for CASSRGGSSYNEQFF. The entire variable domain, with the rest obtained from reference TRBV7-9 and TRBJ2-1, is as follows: DTGVSQNPRHKITKRGQNVTFRCDPISEHNRLYWYRQTLGQGPEFLTYFQNEAQLEKSRLLSDRFSAERPKGSFSTLEIQRTEQGDSAMYLCASSRGGSSYNEQFFGPGTRLTVL.

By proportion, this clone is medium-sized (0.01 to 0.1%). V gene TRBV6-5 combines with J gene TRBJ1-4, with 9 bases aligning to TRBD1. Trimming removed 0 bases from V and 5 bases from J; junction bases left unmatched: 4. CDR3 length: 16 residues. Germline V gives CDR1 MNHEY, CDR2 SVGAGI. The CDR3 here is CASSYSWTGVNEKLFF. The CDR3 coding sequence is TGTGCCAGCAGTTACTCCTGGACAGGGGTAAATGAAAAACTGTTTTTT.

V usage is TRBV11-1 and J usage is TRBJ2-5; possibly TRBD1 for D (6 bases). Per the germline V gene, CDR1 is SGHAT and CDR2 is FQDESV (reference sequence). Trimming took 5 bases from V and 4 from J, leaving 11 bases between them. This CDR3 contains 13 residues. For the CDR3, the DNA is TGTGCCAGCAGCGCCGAGGACAGAGAGACCCAGTACTTC. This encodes CASSAEDRETQYF.

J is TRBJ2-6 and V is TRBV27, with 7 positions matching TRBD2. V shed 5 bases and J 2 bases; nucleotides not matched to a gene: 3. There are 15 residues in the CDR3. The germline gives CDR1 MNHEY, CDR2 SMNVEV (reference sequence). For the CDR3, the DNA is TGTGCCAGCAGTGGGGGGGGAGCTGGGGCCAACGTCCTGACTTTC. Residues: CASSGGGAGANVLTF.

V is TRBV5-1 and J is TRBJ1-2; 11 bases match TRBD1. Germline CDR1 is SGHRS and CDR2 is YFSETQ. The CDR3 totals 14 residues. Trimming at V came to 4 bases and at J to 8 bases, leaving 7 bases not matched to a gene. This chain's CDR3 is CASSPGQGAGGYTF. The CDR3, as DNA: TGCGCCAGCAGCCCCGGACAGGGGGCGGGGGGCTACACCTTC.

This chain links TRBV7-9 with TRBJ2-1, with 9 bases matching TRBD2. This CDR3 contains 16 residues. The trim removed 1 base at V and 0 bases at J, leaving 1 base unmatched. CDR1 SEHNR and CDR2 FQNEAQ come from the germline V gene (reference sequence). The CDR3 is CASSLGLADSYNEQFF. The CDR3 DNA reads TGTGCCAGCAGCTTAGGACTAGCGGACTCCTACAATGAGCAGTTCTTC. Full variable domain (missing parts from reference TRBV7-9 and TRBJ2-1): DTGVSQNPRHKITKRGQNVTFRCDPISEHNRLYWYRQTLGQGPEFLTYFQNEAQLEKSRLLSDRFSAERPKGSFSTLEIQRTEQGDSAMYLCASSLGLADSYNEQFFGPGTRLTVL.

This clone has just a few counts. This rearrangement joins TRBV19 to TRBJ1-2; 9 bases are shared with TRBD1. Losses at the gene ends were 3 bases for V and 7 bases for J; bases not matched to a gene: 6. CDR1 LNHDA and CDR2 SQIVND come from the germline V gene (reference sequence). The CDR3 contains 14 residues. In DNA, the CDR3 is TGTGCCAGTAGTATCCCGGGACAGGGTCGTGGCTACACCTTC. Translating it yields CASSIPGQGRGYTF.

The CDR3 is CASSQSSSGTDTQYF. The CDR3, as DNA: TGCGCCAGCAGCCAAAGTTCTAGCGGCACAGATACGCAGTATTTT. The rearrangement links TRBV4-3 to TRBJ2-3; tentatively, D is TRBD2 (6 bases). Trimming removed 2 bases at V and 1 base at J, with 10 bases between. Per the germline V gene, CDR1 is LGHNA and CDR2 is YSLEER. The CDR3 spans 15 residues.

The CDR3 here is CASSLAGAVGISNQPQHF. The CDR3 DNA reads TGTGCCAGCAGCTTAGCGGGGGCAGTTGGAATAAGCAATCAGCCCCAGCATTTT. The chain combines TRBV7-8 with TRBJ1-5, with a possible D match to TRBD1 (6 bases). V lost 0 bases and J 1 base, leaving 16 bases between the germline ends. CDR1 is SGHVS and CDR2 is FQNEAQ in the germline V gene. This CDR3 is 18 amino acids long.

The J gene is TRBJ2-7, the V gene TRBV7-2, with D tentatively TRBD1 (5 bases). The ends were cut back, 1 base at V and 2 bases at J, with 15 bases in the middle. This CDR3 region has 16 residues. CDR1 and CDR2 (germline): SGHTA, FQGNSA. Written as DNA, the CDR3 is TGTGCCAGCAGCTTAGTAGGGGCAGGTGGACCCTACGAGCAGTACTTC. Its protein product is CASSLVGAGGPYEQYF.

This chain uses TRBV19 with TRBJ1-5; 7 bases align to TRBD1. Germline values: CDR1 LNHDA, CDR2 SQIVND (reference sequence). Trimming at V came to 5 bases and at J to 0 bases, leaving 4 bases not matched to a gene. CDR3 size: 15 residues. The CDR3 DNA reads TGTGCCAGTAGTCAGGGACAGCATAGCAATCAGCCCCAGCATTTT. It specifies CASSQGQHSNQPQHF.

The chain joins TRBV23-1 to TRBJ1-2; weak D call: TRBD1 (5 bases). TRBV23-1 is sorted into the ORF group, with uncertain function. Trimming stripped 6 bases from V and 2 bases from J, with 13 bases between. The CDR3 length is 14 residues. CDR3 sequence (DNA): TGCGCCAGCAGCCCGGGACTCTTAAACTATGGCTACACCTTC. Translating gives CASSPGLLNYGYTF.

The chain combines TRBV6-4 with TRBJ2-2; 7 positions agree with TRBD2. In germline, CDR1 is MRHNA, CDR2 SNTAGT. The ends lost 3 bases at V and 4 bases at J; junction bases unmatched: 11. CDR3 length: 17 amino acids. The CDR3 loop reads CASSESLASGLTGELFF. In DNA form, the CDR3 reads TGTGCCAGCAGTGAATCTCTGGCTAGCGGCCTCACCGGGGAGCTGTTTTTT.

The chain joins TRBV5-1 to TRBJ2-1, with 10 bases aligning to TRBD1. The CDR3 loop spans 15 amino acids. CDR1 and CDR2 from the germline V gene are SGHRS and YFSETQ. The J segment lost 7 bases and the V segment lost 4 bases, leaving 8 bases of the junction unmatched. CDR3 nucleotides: TGCGCCAGCAGCCAAGACAGGGGGCTGGGAAATGAGCAGTTCTTC. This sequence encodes CASSQDRGLGNEQFF.

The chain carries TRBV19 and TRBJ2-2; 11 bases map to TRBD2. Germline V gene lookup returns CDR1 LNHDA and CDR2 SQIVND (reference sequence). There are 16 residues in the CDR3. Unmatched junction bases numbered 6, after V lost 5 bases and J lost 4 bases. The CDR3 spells CASSPGLADFTGELFF. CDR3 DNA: TGTGCCAGTAGTCCGGGACTAGCGGATTTCACCGGGGAGCTGTTTTTT.

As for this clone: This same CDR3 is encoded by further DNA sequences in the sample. CDR3 DNA sequence: TGCGCCAGCAGCTTGGGGGGACAGAACTATGGCTACACCTTC. Translation: CASSLGGQNYGYTF. The V gene is TRBV5-1, the J gene TRBJ1-2; 7 nucleotides agree with TRBD1. Germline V lookup: CDR1 SGHRS, CDR2 YFSETQ. This CDR3 contains 14 residues. The junction had 1 base not matched to a gene; V was cut back by 0 bases and J by 2 bases. Based on the CDR3 plus reference TRBV5-1 and TRBJ1-2, the full variable domain is KAGVTQTPRYLIKTRGQQVTLSCSPISGHRSVSWYQQTPGQGLQFLFEYFSETQRNKGNFPGRFSGRQFSNSRSEMNVSTLELGDSALYLCASSLGGQNYGYTFGSGTRLTVV.

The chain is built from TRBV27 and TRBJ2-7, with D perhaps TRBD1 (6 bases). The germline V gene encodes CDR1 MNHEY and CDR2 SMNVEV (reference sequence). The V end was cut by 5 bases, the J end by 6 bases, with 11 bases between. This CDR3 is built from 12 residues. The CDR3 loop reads CASSLRGIEQYF. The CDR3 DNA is TGTGCCAGCAGTCTCAGGGGTATCGAGCAGTACTTC.